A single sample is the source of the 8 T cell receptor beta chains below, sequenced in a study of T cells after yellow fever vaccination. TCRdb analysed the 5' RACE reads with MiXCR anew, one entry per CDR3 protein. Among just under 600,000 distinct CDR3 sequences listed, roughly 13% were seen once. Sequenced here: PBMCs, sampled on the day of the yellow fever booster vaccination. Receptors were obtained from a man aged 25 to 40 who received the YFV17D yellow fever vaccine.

CDR3: CASSYQGTDTQYF. CDR3 in DNA: TGTGCCAGTAGTTACCAAGGCACAGATACGCAGTATTTT. V gene TRBV19 combines with J gene TRBJ2-3; D uncertain. This CDR3 region has 13 residues. Germline CDR1 and CDR2: LNHDA and SQIVND (reference sequence). V gave up 5 bases and J gave up 1 base, with 7 bases separating them.

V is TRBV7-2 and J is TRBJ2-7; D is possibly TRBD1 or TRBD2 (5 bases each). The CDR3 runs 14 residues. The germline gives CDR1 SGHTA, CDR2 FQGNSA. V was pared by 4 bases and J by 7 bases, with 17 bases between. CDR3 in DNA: TGTGCCAGCAGCTCACCCACCGGGGCCTTTGAGCAGTACTTC. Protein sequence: CASSSPTGAFEQYF.

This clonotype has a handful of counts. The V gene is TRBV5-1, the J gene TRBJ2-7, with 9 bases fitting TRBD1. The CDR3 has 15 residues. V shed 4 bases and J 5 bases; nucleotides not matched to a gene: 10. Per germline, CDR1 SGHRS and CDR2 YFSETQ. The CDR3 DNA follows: TGCGCCAGCAGCACCCGACAGGGGGGGGCCAACGAGCAGTACTTC. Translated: CASSTRQGGANEQYF.

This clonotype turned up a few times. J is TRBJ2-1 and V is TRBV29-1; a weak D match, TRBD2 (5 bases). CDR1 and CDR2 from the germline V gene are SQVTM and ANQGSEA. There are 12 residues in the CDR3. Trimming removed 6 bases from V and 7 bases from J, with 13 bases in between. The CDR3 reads CSVIPLVNEQFF. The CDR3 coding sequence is TGCAGCGTCATCCCACTAGTAAATGAGCAGTTCTTC.

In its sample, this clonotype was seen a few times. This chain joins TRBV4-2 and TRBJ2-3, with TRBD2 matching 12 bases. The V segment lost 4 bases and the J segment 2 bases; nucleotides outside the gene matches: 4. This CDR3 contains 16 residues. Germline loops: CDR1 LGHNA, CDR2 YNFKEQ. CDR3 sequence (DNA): TGTGCCAGCAGCCGTGGGACTAGCGGGTACACAGATACGCAGTATTTT. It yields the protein CASSRGTSGYTDTQYF.

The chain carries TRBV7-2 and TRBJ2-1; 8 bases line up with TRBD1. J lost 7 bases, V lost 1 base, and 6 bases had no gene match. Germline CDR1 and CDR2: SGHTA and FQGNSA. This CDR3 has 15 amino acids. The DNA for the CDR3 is TGTGCCAGCAGCTTAGGGAGACAGGGGATGAATGAGCAGTTCTTC. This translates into CASSLGRQGMNEQFF.

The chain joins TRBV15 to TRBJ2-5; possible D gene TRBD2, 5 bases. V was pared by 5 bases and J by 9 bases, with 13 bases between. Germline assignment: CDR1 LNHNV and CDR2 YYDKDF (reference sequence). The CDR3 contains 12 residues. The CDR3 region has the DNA TGTGCCACCAGCTCGGACTCGTCGGCCCAGTACTTC. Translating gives CATSSDSSAQYF. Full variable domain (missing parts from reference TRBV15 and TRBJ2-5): DAMVIQNPRYQVTQFGKPVTLSCSQTLNHNVMYWYQQKSSQAPKLLFHYYDKDFNNEADTPDNFQSRRPNTSFCFLDIRSPGLGDTAMYLCATSSDSSAQYFGPGTRLLVL.

This CDR3 reads CASSETSRQIQQYF. The CDR3 DNA sequence: TGTGCCAGCAGCGAGACTAGCAGGCAAATCCAGCAGTACTTC. The chain combines TRBV28 with TRBJ2-7; 7 bases fit TRBD2. The CDR3 is 14 amino acids. V lost 6 bases, J lost 8 bases, and 13 bases stayed unmatched. Germline V gives CDR1 MDHEN, CDR2 SYDVKM.